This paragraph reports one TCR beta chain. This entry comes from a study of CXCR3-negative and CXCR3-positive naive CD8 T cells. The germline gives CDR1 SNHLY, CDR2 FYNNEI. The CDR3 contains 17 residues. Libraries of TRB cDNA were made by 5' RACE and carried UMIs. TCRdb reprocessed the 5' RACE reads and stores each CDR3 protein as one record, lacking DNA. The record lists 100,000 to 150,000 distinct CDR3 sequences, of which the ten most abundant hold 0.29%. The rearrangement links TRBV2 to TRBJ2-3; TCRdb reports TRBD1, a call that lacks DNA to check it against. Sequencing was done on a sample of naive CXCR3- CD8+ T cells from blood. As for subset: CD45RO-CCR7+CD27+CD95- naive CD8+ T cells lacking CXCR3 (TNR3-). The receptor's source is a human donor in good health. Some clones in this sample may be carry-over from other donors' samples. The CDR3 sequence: CASSPKGQASMKDTQYF.